The 8 T cell receptor beta chains given below trace back to one sample, sequenced in a study of blood T cell repertoires in COVID-19. The repertoire was sequenced with immunoSEQ multiplex PCR; TCRdb's copy has only in-frame clones and lacks some. The table shows 200,000 or so clones, with 85% to 90% occurring only once. The sample was PBMCs or T cells enriched from blood (not recorded which). The receptors come from a woman aged 18-30 years in a cohort exposed to, infected with or recovered from COVID-19 (not recorded which).

V is TRBV5-1 and J is TRBJ2-3; D gene uncertain. The V end lost 4 bases, the J end lost 0 bases, and 12 bases lay between the germline ends. The CDR3 runs 15 residues. Germline V gene sequence: CDR1 SGHRS, CDR2 YFSETQ. CDR3: CASSPAGLSTDTQYF. In DNA, the CDR3 is TGCGCCAGCAGCCCGGCAGGCTTAAGCACAGATACGCAGTATTTT. Combining the CDR3 with reference TRBV5-1 and TRBJ2-3 gives the whole variable domain KAGVTQTPRYLIKTRGQQVTLSCSPISGHRSVSWYQQTPGQGLQFLFEYFSETQRNKGNFPGRFSGRQFSNSRSEMNVSTLELGDSALYLCASSPAGLSTDTQYFGPGTRLTVL.

Written as DNA, the CDR3 is TGTGCCAGCAGCCAAGATCGGATGGGGAGGGGCACAGATACGCAGTATTTT. This sequence encodes CASSQDRMGRGTDTQYF. The gene calls are TRBV4-2 and TRBJ2-3; TRBD2 agrees at 7 bases. The V and J ends lost 0 bases and 1 base, in that order; junction bases with no gene match: 7. The CDR3 extends over 17 amino acids. CDR1 is LGHNA and CDR2 is YNFKEQ in the germline V gene.

The V and J genes are TRBV2 and TRBJ2-7; D perhaps matches TRBD2 (5 bases). Germline CDR1 reads SNHLY; CDR2 reads FYNNEI. The ends were cut back, 3 bases at V and 7 bases at J, with 7 bases in the middle. The CDR3 extends over 11 amino acids. The CDR3 region is CASSEGGEQYF. DNA of the CDR3: TGTGCCAGCAGTGAGGGCGGGGAGCAGTACTTC.

The chain recombines TRBV9 with TRBJ1-1, with 8 bases aligning to TRBD1. The germline CDR1 and CDR2 sequences are SGDLS and YYNGEE. Trimming at V came to 1 base and at J to 3 bases, leaving 11 bases not matched to a gene. The CDR3 extends over 17 amino acids. For the CDR3, the DNA is TGTGCCAGCAGCGTAACCGACAGGGGAAGAGTTGACACTGAAGCTTTCTTT. This translates into CASSVTDRGRVDTEAFF.

The chain employs TRBV5-6 and TRBJ1-2; 10 bases match TRBD1. The V and J ends lost 5 bases and 2 bases, in that order; junction bases with no gene match: 3. The CDR3 loop spans 14 amino acids. The germline gives CDR1 SGHDT, CDR2 YYEEEE. DNA for the CDR3: TGTGCCAGCAGTCGGGACAGGGGAAACTATGGCTACACCTTC. Translated: CASSRDRGNYGYTF.

The chain employs TRBV10-1 and TRBJ2-5; possibly TRBD1 for D (5 bases). Trimming pared 4 bases from V and 3 bases from J, leaving 9 bases between. The CDR3 length is 13 residues. Per the germline V gene, CDR1 is WNHNN and CDR2 is SYGVQD (reference sequence). In DNA form, the CDR3 reads TGCGCCAGCAGTGCGACAGTAAAAGAGACCCAGTACTTC. It encodes CASSATVKETQYF.

The CDR3 reads CASSLPRVHEQYF. CDR3 DNA: TGTGCCAGCAGTTTACCCAGGGTCCACGAGCAGTACTTC. The J gene is TRBJ2-7, the V gene TRBV28, with D tentatively TRBD1 (5 bases). V gave up 2 bases and J gave up 5 bases, with 10 bases separating them. Looked up from germline, CDR1 is MDHEN and CDR2 is SYDVKM. The CDR3 contains 13 residues. Looking up the rest from reference TRBV28 and TRBJ2-7 gives the full variable domain: DVKVTQSSRYLVKRTGEKVFLECVQDMDHENMFWYRQDPGLGLRLIYFSYDVKMKEKGDIPEGYSVSREKKERFSLILESASTNQTSMYLCASSLPRVHEQYFGPGTRLTVT.

This sequence joins TRBV27 and TRBJ2-3; 14 bases are shared with TRBD2. With V trimmed by 5 bases and J by 2 bases, 6 bases remained unmatched. The CDR3 covers 17 residues. Germline loops: CDR1 MNHEY, CDR2 SMNVEV (reference sequence). The CDR3 protein is CASSPRTSGRTTDTQYF. CDR3 nucleotides: TGTGCCAGCAGTCCGAGGACTAGCGGGAGGACCACAGATACGCAGTATTTT.